What follows are 32 T cell receptor beta chains derived from one specimen sequenced in a study of T cells in Graves' hyperthyroidism and ophthalmopathy. Amplification of TCR beta CDR3 regions used RNA as the template. Initially, a first-round RT-PCR of the TCR CDR3 employed the HTBI primer set. In TCRdb, the multiplex PCR reads were re-called with MiXCR into one record per CDR3 protein. The table records fewer than 500,000 distinct CDR3 sequences, roughly 14% of them present only once. Source material: blood. The source of these receptors is a man younger than 30 with Graves' ophthalmopathy.

The sample holds a few counts of this clonotype. V usage is TRBV29-1 and J usage is TRBJ2-3, with TRBD2 matching over 10 bases. Germline trimming cut 6 bases from V and 3 bases from J; bases unmatched to any gene: 9. The germline V gene has CDR1 SQVTM and CDR2 ANQGSEA. CDR3 length equals 15 residues. CDR3 residues: CSVRTSGEGTDTQYF. CDR3 coding DNA: TGCAGCGTCCGGACTAGCGGAGAGGGGACAGATACGCAGTATTTT.

This chain uses TRBV11-2 with TRBJ2-7; TRBD2 might be the D (7 bases). Germline CDR1 reads SGHAT; CDR2 reads FQNNGV. V lost 5 bases and J 2 bases, leaving 16 bases between the germline ends. This CDR3 has 15 amino acids. The CDR3 spells CASSGGGGGPYEQYF. In DNA, the CDR3 is TGTGCCAGCAGCGGTGGGGGGGGGGGCCCCTACGAGCAGTACTTC. The full variable domain, completed using reference TRBV11-2 and TRBJ2-7, is EAGVAQSPRYKIIEKRQSVAFWCNPISGHATLYWYQQILGQGPKLLIQFQNNGVVDDSQLPKDRFSAERLKGVDSTLKIQPAKLEDSAVYLCASSGGGGGPYEQYFGPGTRLTVT.

This clonotype appeared many times. Germline is not matched at one junction end, which may reflect a read error. The chain joins TRBV12-3 or TRBV12-4 to TRBJ2-1; no clear D. The CDR3 loop spans 11 amino acids. The CDR3 DNA is TGTGCCAGCAGTCCATACACTGAGCAGTTCTTC. This gives the protein CASSPYTEQFF.

This clonotype was observed many times. The chain uses TRBV6-1 and TRBJ1-2, with D tentatively TRBD1 (6 bases). Trimming shortened V by 7 bases and J by 3 bases, and 12 bases separated the two germline ends. Looked up from germline, CDR1 is MNHNS and CDR2 is SASEGT. The CDR3 has 13 residues. CDR3 nucleotides: TGTGCCAGCAAAGAACAGGGCTACTATGGCTACACCTTC. Amino acid sequence: CASKEQGYYGYTF.

The chain carries TRBV7-9 and TRBJ2-1, with a weak D call TRBD1 (6 bases). The length of the CDR3 is 17 residues. With 7 bases removed from V and 8 bases from J, the gap between germline ends came to 27 bases. The germline V gene encodes CDR1 SEHNR and CDR2 FQNEAQ (reference sequence). The CDR3: CASIQDTGRVPFDEQFF. The DNA of the CDR3 is TGTGCCAGCATCCAAGACACAGGGCGAGTACCGTTCGATGAGCAGTTCTTC.

Details on this clonotype: This may stem from a read error, because a much larger clone lies one nucleotide away. This sequence joins TRBV11-1 and TRBJ2-7, with 12 bases matching TRBD2. This CDR3 is built from 15 residues. CDR1 and CDR2 from the germline V gene are SGHAT and FQDESV (reference sequence). V lost 4 bases to trimming and J lost 6 bases; unmatched junction nucleotides: 7. The CDR3 protein is CASSWGLAGGREQYF. In DNA, the CDR3 is TGTGCCAGCAGCTGGGGACTAGCGGGTGGACGCGAGCAGTACTTC. The full variable domain, its missing parts supplied by reference TRBV11-1 and TRBJ2-7, is EAEVAQSPRYKITEKSQAVAFWCDPISGHATLYWYRQILGQGPELLVQFQDESVVDDSQLPKDRFSAERLKGVDSTLKIQPAELGDSAMYLCASSWGLAGGREQYFGPGTRLTVT.

This clonotype has ten or more counts. This chain uses TRBV12-3 or TRBV12-4 with TRBJ2-2; D remains unclear. The CDR3 has 12 amino acids. With 3 bases removed from V and 5 bases from J, the gap between germline ends came to 4 bases. This CDR3 is CASSFITGELFF. The CDR3 DNA is TGTGCCAGCAGTTTTATTACCGGGGAGCTGTTTTTT.

This clonotype was seen a few times. The chain recombines TRBV5-1 with TRBJ1-4; D possibly corresponds to TRBD1 (5 bases). The ends were cut back, 0 bases at V and 12 bases at J, with 18 bases in the middle. The V gene's germline CDR1 is SGHRS and CDR2 YFSETQ. The CDR3 runs 15 residues. This chain's CDR3 is CASSLAGGGQEELFF. The CDR3 region has the DNA TGCGCCAGCAGCTTGGCGGGCGGGGGTCAAGAAGAACTGTTTTTT.

There are a few counts of this clonotype. V is TRBV10-1 and J is TRBJ1-4; D is undetermined. The CDR3 covers 16 residues. From germline, CDR1 is WNHNN and CDR2 SYGVQD (reference sequence). V lost 3 bases and J 8 bases, leaving 19 bases between the germline ends. As DNA, the CDR3 is TGCGCCAGCAGTGAAAGGCGGCTCCGAAATCTGGAAAAACTGTTTTTT. Translation gives CASSERRLRNLEKLFF.

This clonotype appeared many times. J is TRBJ2-3 and V is TRBV30, with D unresolved. The CDR3 consists of 14 residues. Trimming left V 0 bases short and J 1 base short, with 8 bases between. CDR1 GTSNPN and CDR2 SVGIG come from the germline V gene (reference sequence). CDR3 sequence reads: CAWSVRQGTDTQYF. DNA for the CDR3: TGTGCCTGGAGTGTTCGCCAGGGCACAGATACGCAGTATTTT.

This clonotype has a count of ten or more. The chain uses TRBV18 and TRBJ1-1; TRBD1 is a possible D gene (5 bases). Germline V lookup: CDR1 KGHSH, CDR2 LQKENI. Trimming pared 0 bases from V and 10 bases from J, leaving 12 bases between. The CDR3 has 13 residues. The CDR3 nucleotides read TGTGCCAGCTCACCACCGCCGGATACAGGAGCTTTCTTT. Amino acids: CASSPPPDTGAFF.

The sample holds many counts of this clonotype. The chain combines TRBV6-1 with TRBJ1-2; 9 bases line up with TRBD1. Germline loops: CDR1 MNHNS, CDR2 SASEGT. The CDR3 has 13 residues. The junction had 6 bases not matched to a gene; V was cut back by 7 bases and J by 6 bases. CDR3 loop: CASIPTGGHGYTF. DNA of the CDR3: TGTGCCAGCATCCCAACAGGGGGCCATGGCTACACCTTC.

This clonotype was recorded many times. A junction end diverges from the germline sequence, so it may reflect a read error. The chain uses TRBV24-1 and TRBJ1-5, with unresolved D. The CDR3 is 13 amino acids. CDR1 KGHDR and CDR2 SFDVKD come from the germline V gene. The CDR3 spells CATRDKSKQPQHF. The CDR3 region has the DNA TGTGCCACCAGGGATAAGAGCAAACAGCCCCAGCATTTT.

This clonotype was found many times. This chain joins TRBV11-3 and TRBJ2-3; D not resolved. Trimming left V 5 bases short and J 2 bases short, with 17 bases between. This CDR3 has 16 residues. Germline lookup yields CDR1 SGHNT and CDR2 YENEEA. CDR3 in DNA: TGTGCCAGCAGCCTTCGGAACTTAGGGATCACAGATACGCAGTATTTT. This codes for CASSLRNLGITDTQYF.

About this clonotype: A clone one base away is much larger, so this may be a read error. The V gene is TRBV7-9, the J gene TRBJ2-7; the match to TRBD2 covers 11 bases. TRBJ2-1 matches the DNA end more closely, so the J call is doubtful. This CDR3 spans 16 amino acids. The germline gives CDR1 SEHNR, CDR2 FQNEAQ (reference sequence). The CDR3 bases are TGTGCCAGCAGCTCCCTTAGCGGGAGGGCCCCCTACGAGCAGTTCTTC. Amino acids: CASSSLSGRAPYEQFF.

This clonotype was recorded many times. V and J are TRBV12-3 or TRBV12-4 and TRBJ1-1; D possibly corresponds to TRBD1 (5 bases). Trimming shortened V by 7 bases and J by 3 bases, and 12 bases separated the two germline ends. The CDR3 is 13 residues long. This chain's CDR3 is CASTFGGDTEAFF. CDR3 nucleotides: TGTGCCAGCACCTTCGGAGGGGACACTGAAGCTTTCTTT.

There are many counts of this clonotype. The V and J genes are TRBV5-1 and TRBJ2-7, with 7 bases that match TRBD1. The length of the CDR3 is 14 residues. The ends lost 2 bases at V and 6 bases at J; junction bases unmatched: 8. The germline gives CDR1 SGHRS, CDR2 YFSETQ. In DNA form, the CDR3 reads TGCGCCAGCAGCTTCCAACAGGGGTCGGGCGAGCAGTACTTC. Translated, it gives CASSFQQGSGEQYF.

A few counts support this clonotype. One end of the junction fails to match germline, which may point to a read error. The V gene is TRBV10-3, the J gene TRBJ2-3, with TRBD1 matching over 9 bases. The CDR3 is made up of 13 amino acids. The V gene's germline CDR1 is ENHRY and CDR2 SYGVKD. The CDR3 loop is CAFRTGVTDTQYF. CDR3 DNA sequence: TGTGCCTTCAGGACAGGGGTCACAGATACGCAGTATTTT.

V is TRBV6-5 and J is TRBJ1-1; D might be TRBD1 (6 bases). Between the trimmed V and J ends, which lost 0 bases and 5 bases, there was a span of 13 bases. This CDR3 comprises 15 residues. CDR1 is MNHEY and CDR2 is SVGAGI in the germline V gene. DNA for the CDR3: TGTGCCAGCAGTTACTCGGGGGGGCGCGGGACTGAAGCTTTCTTT. Translation gives CASSYSGGRGTEAFF.

This clonotype showed up many times. This rearrangement joins TRBV11-1 to TRBJ1-5; D remains unclear. V was shortened by 4 bases and J by 0 bases, with 4 bases between the two germline ends. The CDR3 spans 13 residues. The V gene's germline CDR1 is SGHAT and CDR2 FQDESV (reference sequence). The CDR3 spells CASSSYSNQPQHF. The CDR3 DNA reads as TGTGCCAGCAGCTCTTATAGCAATCAGCCCCAGCATTTT.

V is TRBV6-1 and J is TRBJ2-3; TRBD1 matches 7 bases. Germline assignment: CDR1 MNHNS and CDR2 SASEGT. V lost 1 base to trimming and J lost 5 bases; unmatched junction nucleotides: 9. CDR3 length: 16 amino acids. The CDR3 region has the DNA TGTGCCAGCAGTGAAGAAGGGGGCCTGAGCCTAGATACGCAGTATTTT. Its translation: CASSEEGGLSLDTQYF.

Ten or more counts support this clonotype. The chain employs TRBV6-6 and TRBJ2-1; tentative D call: TRBD2 (6 bases). The CDR3 contains 14 residues. Germline CDR1 MNHNY, CDR2 SVGAGI (reference sequence). Between the trimmed V and J ends, which lost 2 bases and 5 bases, there was a span of 10 bases. For the CDR3, the DNA is TGTGCCAGCAGTTACCGGGACTTGCACAATGAGCAGTTCTTC. It is translated as CASSYRDLHNEQFF.

This clonotype has a count of ten or more. The rearrangement links TRBV11-2 to TRBJ2-5, with D uncertain. Trimming shortened V by 8 bases and J by 2 bases, and 12 bases separated the two germline ends. The CDR3 covers 13 residues. Germline CDR1 is SGHAT and CDR2 is FQNNGV. This chain's CDR3 is CASERLGQETQYF. CDR3 coding DNA: TGTGCCAGCGAGCGACTCGGACAAGAGACCCAGTACTTC.

There are many counts of this clonotype. This chain uses TRBV9 with TRBJ2-5; possibly TRBD1 or TRBD2 for D (5 bases each). Germline CDR1 and CDR2: SGDLS and YYNGEE. The CDR3 consists of 17 residues. V lost 0 bases and J lost 3, with 18 bases in between. DNA for the CDR3: TGTGCCAGCAGCGTAGAGGGGTCACTAGTTGGCGAAGAGACCCAGTACTTC. Translated, it gives CASSVEGSLVGEETQYF.

This clonotype was detected many times. The chain combines TRBV5-6 with TRBJ2-3, with D possibly being TRBD1 or TRBD2 (6 bases each). CDR3 length: 12 amino acids. V lost 4 bases and J 4 bases, leaving 7 bases between the germline ends. Germline V lookup: CDR1 SGHDT, CDR2 YYEEEE. CDR3 sequence: CASSGGPDTQYF. Here the CDR3 DNA reads TGTGCCAGCAGCGGGGGGCCAGATACGCAGTATTTT. Combining the CDR3 with reference TRBV5-6 and TRBJ2-3 gives the whole variable domain DAGVTQSPTHLIKTRGQQVTLRCSPKSGHDTVSWYQQALGQGPQFIFQYYEEEERQRGNFPDRFSGHQFPNYSSELNVNALLLGDSALYLCASSGGPDTQYFGPGTRLTVL.

Details on this clonotype: This may arise from a read error, as a much more abundant clone is one base away. This likely comes from a read error, as the CDR3 has no conserved phenylalanine or tryptophan at its end. The genes are TRBV29-1 and TRBJ1-1; 8 bases map to TRBD1. Germline V gene data show CDR1 as SQVTM and CDR2 as ANQGSEA. The CDR3 spans 16 residues. V shed 7 bases, J shed 3 bases, and the junction held 16 bases outside the gene matches. CDR3 in DNA: TGCAGCGCTGCGGGAGGTCAGGGGGCGCGATACACTGAAGCTTTCCTT. Translated: CSAAGGQGARYTEAFL.

This clonotype was recorded a few times. The chain couples TRBV19 to TRBJ1-1; perhaps TRBD1 as D (6 bases). CDR1 is LNHDA and CDR2 is SQIVND in the germline V gene (reference sequence). V lost 3 bases and J lost 6, with 14 bases in between. This CDR3 is 14 amino acids long. CDR3 in amino acids: CASSISGGPPEAFF. CDR3 bases: TGTGCCAGTAGTATTTCTGGGGGCCCCCCTGAAGCTTTCTTT.

The chain couples TRBV5-6 to TRBJ2-5; D may be TRBD1 (5 bases). The CDR3 loop spans 15 amino acids. Germline V lookup: CDR1 SGHDT, CDR2 YYEEEE. The germline V and J ends were trimmed by 0 bases and 12 bases, with 21 bases remaining between them. As DNA, the CDR3 is TGTGCCAGCAGCTTGGGGGTCGAGGACACCCCAGGGAAGTACTTC. It codes for CASSLGVEDTPGKYF.

V and J are TRBV10-1 and TRBJ2-5, with a possible D match to TRBD2 (6 bases). The V gene's germline CDR1 is WNHNN and CDR2 SYGVQD (reference sequence). The CDR3 runs 15 residues. Trimming shortened V by 3 bases and J by 1 base, and 12 bases separated the two germline ends. CDR3 amino acids: CASSDHGGTQETQYF. The CDR3 nucleotides are TGCGCCAGCAGTGACCACGGGGGTACCCAAGAGACCCAGTACTTC.

This clonotype was picked up a small number of times. One end of the junction is discordant with germline, which a read error may explain. The chain recombines TRBV6-1 with TRBJ2-1; TRBD1 matches 9 bases. The CDR3 spans 16 residues. Germline-derived CDR1 and CDR2 are MNHNS and SASEGT. CDR3 bases: TGTGCCAGCAGGGAAGAGGACAGGGGTTTCTACAATGAGCAGTTCTTC. Translating it yields CASREEDRGFYNEQFF.

This clonotype was seen ten or more times. The V gene is TRBV9, the J gene TRBJ1-2; 7 bases are shared with TRBD1. CDR1 SGDLS and CDR2 YYNGEE come from the germline V gene. The CDR3 spans 15 residues. The V segment lost 0 bases and the J segment 4 bases; nucleotides outside the gene matches: 6. CDR3 protein: CASSVGTGTFYGYTF. The CDR3 bases are TGTGCCAGCAGCGTAGGGACAGGAACCTTCTATGGCTACACCTTC.

The sample holds many counts of this clonotype. The V gene is TRBV6-2 or TRBV6-3, the J gene TRBJ2-3; 11 bases are a match to TRBD2. V lost 2 bases, J lost 5 bases, and 12 bases stayed unmatched. The CDR3 has 18 residues. Germline-derived CDR1 and CDR2 are MNHEY and SVGEGT. The CDR3, as DNA: TGTGCCAGCAGTTACCCCCCCGAACTAGCGGGAGTTATAGATACGCAGTATTTT. It yields the protein CASSYPPELAGVIDTQYF.